The 29 T cell receptor beta chains presented below share a single source sample, sequenced in a study of identical twins. MiXCR was run by TCRdb on the 5' RACE reads, yielding one entry per CDR3 protein. The sample holds approximately 490,000 distinct CDR3 sequences, around 24% seen once. The sample was also reused in another study, on yellow fever vaccine responses in identical twins.

Sequencing was done on a sample of CD4+ T cells sorted from blood. These receptors all stem from a woman aged 18-29 years in good health.

In the case of this clonotype: Sequence at one end of the junction differs from germline and may be a read error. The CDR3: CSAERSFEQYF. CDR3 coding DNA: TGCAGCGCGGAGAGGTCCTTCGAGCAGTACTTC. This sequence joins TRBV29-1 and TRBJ2-7, with D unresolved. The CDR3 spans 11 residues. The germline gives CDR1 SQVTM, CDR2 ANQGSEA.

The chain couples TRBV7-6 to TRBJ2-3; D not certain. V gave up 4 bases and J gave up 5 bases, with 19 bases separating them. In germline, CDR1 is SGHVS, CDR2 FNYEAQ. CDR3 size: 16 residues. The CDR3 DNA reads as TGTGCCAGCAGCTCACCGTTGTCCGGGCCATTAGATACGCAGTATTTT. Its protein product is CASSSPLSGPLDTQYF.

V usage is TRBV7-9 and J usage is TRBJ1-2; a weak D match, TRBD1 (5 bases). Trimming took 5 bases from V and 4 from J, leaving 14 bases between them. The V gene's germline CDR1 is SEHNR and CDR2 FQNEAQ (reference sequence). The CDR3 has 14 residues. This chain's CDR3 is CASSLSGGPYGYTF. As DNA, the CDR3 is TGTGCCAGCAGCCTTAGTGGGGGTCCCTATGGCTACACCTTC.

This clonotype was picked up a small number of times. The chain links TRBV6-1 to TRBJ2-7, with a possible D match to TRBD1 (6 bases). CDR1 is MNHNS and CDR2 is SASEGT in the germline V gene. V shed 6 bases and J shed 2 bases, with 23 bases lying between them. The CDR3 loop spans 17 amino acids. The CDR3 bases are TGTGCCAGCAGGACCTCCGGGACAAAATCATCCCCCTACGAGCAGTACGTC. Amino acids: CASRTSGTKSSPYEQYV.

The chain carries TRBV7-8 and TRBJ2-7; 9 positions agree with TRBD1. Germline CDR1 is SGHVS and CDR2 is FQNEAQ. This CDR3 is built from 15 residues. The V segment lost 6 bases and the J segment 1 base; nucleotides outside the gene matches: 7. The CDR3 DNA sequence: TGTGCCAGCAGACGGGACGGGACAGGGTCCTACGAGCAGTACGTC. It yields the protein CASRRDGTGSYEQYV.

This clonotype has only a few counts. The chain employs TRBV3-1 and TRBJ2-2; possible D gene TRBD2, 6 bases. V lost 0 bases and J 4 bases, leaving 12 bases between the germline ends. Germline CDR1 reads LGHDT; CDR2 reads YNNKEL (reference sequence). This CDR3 contains 16 residues. The CDR3 loop is CASSQESGDGTGELFF. CDR3 DNA: TGTGCCAGCAGCCAAGAATCGGGGGATGGCACCGGGGAGCTGTTTTTT.

V is TRBV4-1 and J is TRBJ2-4; the match to TRBD1 covers 10 bases. The CDR3 length is 18 residues. The germline V gene has CDR1 MGHRA and CDR2 YSYEKL. With 4 bases clipped from V and 0 bases from J, the junction kept 9 bases outside the gene matches. CDR3 residues: CASSPGQGQGLAKNIQYF. The DNA of the CDR3 is TGCGCCAGCAGCCCTGGACAGGGACAGGGGCTAGCCAAAAACATTCAGTACTTC.

V usage is TRBV12-5 and J usage is TRBJ2-7; TRBD1 matches at 7 bases. The CDR3 extends over 16 amino acids. The germline CDR1 and CDR2 sequences are LGHNT and FRNRAP. V trimming: 2 bases; J trimming: 3 bases; junction bases outside the gene matches: 10. DNA of the CDR3: TGTGCTAGTGGTTTGTCCCCCAGACAGGGCCTCTACGAGCAGTACTTC. Protein: CASGLSPRQGLYEQYF.

This clonotype came up a few times. The rearrangement uses TRBV2 and TRBJ2-3, with D unclear. This CDR3 region has 16 residues. Per the germline V gene, CDR1 is SNHLY and CDR2 is FYNNEI. The V gene lost 0 bases and the J gene lost 4 bases, with 14 bases spanning the gap. The DNA of the CDR3 is TGTGCCAGCAGTGAAGCGCTTAGATCTAGTGCAGATACGCAGTATTTT. Protein: CASSEALRSSADTQYF.

The rearrangement uses TRBV7-6 and TRBJ1-3, with a tentative D call TRBD1 (5 bases). Germline V gives CDR1 SGHVS, CDR2 FNYEAQ. V lost 6 bases and J lost 4, with 16 bases in between. The CDR3 is 15 residues long. The CDR3 here is CASRSTATLGNTIYF. The CDR3 DNA is TGTGCCAGCAGATCGACAGCTACTCTGGGAAACACCATATATTTT.

V usage is TRBV6-1 and J usage is TRBJ2-3; 12 nucleotides match TRBD1. The CDR3 has 15 amino acids. Germline values: CDR1 MNHNS, CDR2 SASEGT. Losses at the gene ends were 6 bases for V and 6 bases for J; bases not matched to a gene: 7. In DNA form, the CDR3 reads TGTGCCAGCAGAACGGGGACAGGGGGCATGGATACGCAGTATTTT. Its protein product is CASRTGTGGMDTQYF.

The chain couples TRBV7-9 to TRBJ2-3, with TRBD2 matching 15 bases. V was pared by 4 bases and J by 3 bases, with 5 bases of the junction left unmatched. CDR1 SEHNR and CDR2 FQNEAQ come from the germline V gene (reference sequence). CDR3 size: 17 residues. CDR3 amino acids: CASSSRGTSGRTDTQYF. CDR3 nucleotide sequence: TGTGCCAGCAGCTCTCGGGGGACTAGCGGGAGGACAGATACGCAGTATTTT.

There are a few counts of this clonotype. The rearrangement joins TRBV5-1 to TRBJ1-5, with D possibly matching TRBD1 (5 bases). The CDR3 consists of 14 residues. Germline-derived CDR1 and CDR2 are SGHRS and YFSETQ. The V and J ends lost 4 bases and 5 bases respectively, with 13 bases between them. The CDR3 region is CASSDGGSDQPQHF. CDR3 nucleotides: TGCGCCAGCAGCGACGGGGGATCGGATCAGCCCCAGCATTTT.

This chain uses TRBV5-1 with TRBJ2-3, with D possibly matching TRBD2 (5 bases). The germline V gene has CDR1 SGHRS and CDR2 YFSETQ. This CDR3 has 15 amino acids. Deletions cut 2 bases from V and 1 base from J, with 11 bases between. The CDR3 here is CASSFLASGTDTQYF. The CDR3 DNA reads TGCGCCAGCAGCTTCCTAGCATCGGGCACAGATACGCAGTATTTT.

This rearrangement joins TRBV5-1 to TRBJ2-5, with 13 bases that match TRBD2. The CDR3 consists of 17 residues. Trimming at V came to 2 bases and at J to 2 bases, leaving 6 bases not matched to a gene. Germline CDR1 is SGHRS and CDR2 is YFSETQ. The CDR3 loop is CASSLPGLAGYQETQYF. In DNA, the CDR3 is TGCGCCAGCAGCTTACCGGGACTAGCGGGGTATCAAGAGACCCAGTACTTC.

This clonotype appeared a few times. The V gene is TRBV14, the J gene TRBJ1-3; possibly TRBD1 for D (5 bases). Trimming removed 3 bases at V and 8 bases at J, with 14 bases between. Germline CDR1 reads SGHDN; CDR2 reads FVKESK. The CDR3 is made up of 14 amino acids. In nucleotides, the CDR3 is TGTGCCAGCAGCCAGGGACTCCCGGCGGACACCATATATTTT. Its protein is CASSQGLPADTIYF.

V and J are TRBV14 and TRBJ2-1; no firm D call. V lost 0 bases and J lost 4, with 4 bases in between. Germline lookup yields CDR1 SGHDN and CDR2 FVKESK. The CDR3 has 13 residues. The chain's CDR3 is CASSQEIYNEQFF. Here the CDR3 DNA reads TGTGCCAGCAGCCAAGAGATTTACAATGAGCAGTTCTTC.

The rearrangement joins TRBV4-1 to TRBJ1-1; D not certain. The CDR3 runs 20 residues. V was pared by 1 base and J by 4 bases, with 28 bases between. CDR1 MGHRA and CDR2 YSYEKL come from the germline V gene. CDR3: CASSQGVRAQWLPGVTEAFF. In DNA form, the CDR3 reads TGCGCCAGCAGCCAAGGGGTGCGAGCCCAGTGGCTACCTGGTGTCACTGAAGCTTTCTTT.

This clonotype was observed a few times. The chain has TRBV20-1 and TRBJ1-4; 9 nucleotides line up with TRBD1. With V trimmed by 4 bases and J by 6 bases, 3 bases remained unmatched. CDR1 and CDR2 (germline): DFQATT, SNEGSKA (reference sequence). The CDR3 contains 13 residues. The CDR3 protein is CSATDRGDEKLFF. The DNA for the CDR3 is TGCAGTGCTACGGACAGGGGAGATGAAAAACTGTTTTTT.

There are many counts of this clonotype. The chain uses TRBV20-1 and TRBJ2-4; D uncertain. Germline CDR1 reads DFQATT; CDR2 reads SNEGSKA (reference sequence). The V end lost 5 bases, the J end lost 3 bases, and 14 bases lay between the germline ends. The CDR3 contains 14 residues. The chain's CDR3 is CSAPTVAGKNIQYF. The CDR3 DNA sequence: TGCAGTGCTCCGACGGTAGCAGGCAAAAACATTCAGTACTTC.

The count of this clonotype is one. This chain connects TRBV2 to TRBJ2-2, with unresolved D. Germline CDR1 is SNHLY and CDR2 is FYNNEI. The CDR3 has 18 residues. V lost 4 bases and J lost 2, with 20 bases in between. CDR3 nucleotides: TGTGCCAGCAGTGTGGCGTCAACGGACCCCCTCAACACCGGGGAGCTGTTTTTT. It specifies CASSVASTDPLNTGELFF.

The sample holds a few counts of this clonotype. The V and J genes are TRBV28 and TRBJ2-7, with 10 bases fitting TRBD2. Per the germline V gene, CDR1 is MDHEN and CDR2 is SYDVKM. The V and J ends lost 7 bases and 2 bases, in that order; junction bases with no gene match: 8. The CDR3 length is 15 residues. In nucleotides, the CDR3 is TGTGCCAGCACCTCGCCGCTAGCGGGAGCCTACGAGCAGTACTTC. Protein sequence: CASTSPLAGAYEQYF.

The chain couples TRBV7-9 to TRBJ1-1; D possibly corresponds to TRBD1 (5 bases). V was clipped by 5 bases and J by 5 bases, with 12 bases between them. This CDR3 contains 13 residues. Germline CDR1 and CDR2: SEHNR and FQNEAQ (reference sequence). The CDR3 loop is CASSAGTGTEAFF. DNA of the CDR3: TGTGCCAGCAGCGCTGGGACGGGGACTGAAGCTTTCTTT.

The gene calls are TRBV20-1 and TRBJ2-7; the D gene is possibly TRBD2 (6 bases). The CDR3 contains 17 residues. Trimming left V 4 bases short and J 4 bases short, with 26 bases between. Germline assignment: CDR1 DFQATT and CDR2 SNEGSKA (reference sequence). CDR3 DNA: TGCAGTGCTAAGGACCGAAAACCGGGACTCCTTTTGTACGAGCAGTACTTC. Translating it yields CSAKDRKPGLLLYEQYF.

This clonotype was picked up a small number of times. The V call is TRBV10-3, the J call TRBJ1-5, with TRBD1 matching 8 bases. CDR3 length equals 15 residues. With V trimmed by 7 bases and J by 0 bases, 5 bases remained unmatched. Germline V gene lookup returns CDR1 ENHRY and CDR2 SYGVKD. CDR3 nucleotides: TGTGCCATCAAAGGGACAGGAGATAGCAATCAGCCCCAGCATTTT. Its translation is CAIKGTGDSNQPQHF.

This clonotype was counted only a few times. This chain connects TRBV2 to TRBJ2-2; D remains unclear. The germline V gene encodes CDR1 SNHLY and CDR2 FYNNEI. With 4 bases removed from V and 3 bases from J, the gap between germline ends came to 6 bases. The CDR3 sequence is 13 residues long. DNA of the CDR3: TGTGCCAGCAGTGCTAGGGACACCGGGGAGCTGTTTTTT. The encoded protein is CASSARDTGELFF.

The rearrangement joins TRBV7-9 to TRBJ2-5; possibly TRBD1 for D (5 bases). CDR3 length: 13 amino acids. Germline V lookup: CDR1 SEHNR, CDR2 FQNEAQ (reference sequence). The V gene lost 3 bases and the J gene lost 6 bases, with 11 bases spanning the gap. CDR3 sequence reads: CASSFGRGQTQYF. In nucleotides, the CDR3 is TGTGCCAGCAGCTTCGGTAGGGGCCAGACCCAGTACTTC.

This clonotype was observed a handful of times. The rearrangement links TRBV28 to TRBJ2-2; possibly TRBD1 for D (6 bases). Germline values: CDR1 MDHEN, CDR2 SYDVKM. V was cut by 5 bases and J by 2 bases, with 15 bases left in between. This CDR3 contains 16 residues. For the CDR3, the DNA is TGTGCCAGCAGTCCCGCCCCGGGACAAAACACCGGGGAGCTGTTTTTT. It translates to CASSPAPGQNTGELFF.

V and J are TRBV7-8 and TRBJ2-1; perhaps TRBD2 as D (6 bases). CDR1 is SGHVS, CDR2 FQNEAQ, per germline. The CDR3 length is 15 residues. V lost 2 bases to trimming and J lost 9 bases, with 17 bases between them. Here the CDR3 DNA reads TGTGCCAGCAGCTTATTCGCGGGATTGGGGGGTGAGCAGTTCTTC. This sequence encodes CASSLFAGLGGEQFF.